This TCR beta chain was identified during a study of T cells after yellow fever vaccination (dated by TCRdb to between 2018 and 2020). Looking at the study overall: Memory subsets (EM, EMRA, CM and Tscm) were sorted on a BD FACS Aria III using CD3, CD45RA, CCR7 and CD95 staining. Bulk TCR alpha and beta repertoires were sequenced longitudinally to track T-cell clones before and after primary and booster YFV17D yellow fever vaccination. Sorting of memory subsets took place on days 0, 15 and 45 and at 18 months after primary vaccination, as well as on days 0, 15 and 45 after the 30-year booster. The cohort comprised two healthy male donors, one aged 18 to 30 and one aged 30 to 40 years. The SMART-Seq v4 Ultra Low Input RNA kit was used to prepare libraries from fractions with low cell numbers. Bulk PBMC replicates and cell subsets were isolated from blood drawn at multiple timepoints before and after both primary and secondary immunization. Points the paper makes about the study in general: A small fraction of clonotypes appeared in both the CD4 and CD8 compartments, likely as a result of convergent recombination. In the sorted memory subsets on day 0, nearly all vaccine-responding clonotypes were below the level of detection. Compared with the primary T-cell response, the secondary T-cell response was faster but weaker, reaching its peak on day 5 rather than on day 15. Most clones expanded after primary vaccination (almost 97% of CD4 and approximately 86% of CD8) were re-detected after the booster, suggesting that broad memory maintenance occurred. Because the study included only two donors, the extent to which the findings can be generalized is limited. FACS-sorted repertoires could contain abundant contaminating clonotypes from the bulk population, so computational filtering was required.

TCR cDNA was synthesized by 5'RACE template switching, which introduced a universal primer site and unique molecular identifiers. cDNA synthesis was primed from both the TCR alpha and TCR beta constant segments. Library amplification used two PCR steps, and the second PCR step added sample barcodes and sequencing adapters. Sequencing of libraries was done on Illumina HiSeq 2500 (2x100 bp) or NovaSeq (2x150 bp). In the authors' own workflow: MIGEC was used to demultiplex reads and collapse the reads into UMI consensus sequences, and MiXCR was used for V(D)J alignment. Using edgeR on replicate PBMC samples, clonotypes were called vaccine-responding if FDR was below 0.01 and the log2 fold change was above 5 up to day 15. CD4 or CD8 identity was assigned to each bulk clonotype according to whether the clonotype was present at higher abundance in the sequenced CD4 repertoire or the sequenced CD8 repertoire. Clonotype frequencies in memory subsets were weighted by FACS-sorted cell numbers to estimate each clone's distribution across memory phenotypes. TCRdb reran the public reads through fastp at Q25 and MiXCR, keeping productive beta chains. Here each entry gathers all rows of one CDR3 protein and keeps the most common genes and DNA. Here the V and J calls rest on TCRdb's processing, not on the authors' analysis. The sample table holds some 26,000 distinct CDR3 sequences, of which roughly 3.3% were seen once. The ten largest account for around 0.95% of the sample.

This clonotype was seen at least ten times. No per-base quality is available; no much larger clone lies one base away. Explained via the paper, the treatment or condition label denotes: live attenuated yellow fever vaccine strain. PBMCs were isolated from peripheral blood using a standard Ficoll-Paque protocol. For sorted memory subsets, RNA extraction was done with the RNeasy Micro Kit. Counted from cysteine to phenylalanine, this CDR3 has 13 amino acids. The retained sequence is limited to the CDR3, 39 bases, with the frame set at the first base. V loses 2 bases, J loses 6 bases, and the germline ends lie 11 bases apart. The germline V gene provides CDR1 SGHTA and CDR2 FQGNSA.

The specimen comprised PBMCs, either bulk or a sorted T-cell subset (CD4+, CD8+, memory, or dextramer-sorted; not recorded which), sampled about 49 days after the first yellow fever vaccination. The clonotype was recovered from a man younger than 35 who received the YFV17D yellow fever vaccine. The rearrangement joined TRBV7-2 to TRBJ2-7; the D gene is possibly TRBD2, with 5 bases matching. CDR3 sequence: CASSLFRRGEQYF. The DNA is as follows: TGTGCCAGCAGCTTATTCCGACGGGGCGAGCAGTACTTC. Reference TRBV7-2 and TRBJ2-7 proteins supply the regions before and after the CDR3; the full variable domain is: GAGVSQSPSNKVTEKGKDVELRCDPISGHTALYWYRQSLGQGLEFLIYFQGNSAPDKSGLPSDRFSAERTGGSVSTLTIQRTQQEDSAVYLCASSLFRRGEQYFGPGTRLTVT.